Listed below are T cell receptor beta chains from one sample, sequenced in a study of T cells after yellow fever vaccination. TCRdb passed the 5' RACE reads through MiXCR, listing each CDR3 protein once. The top ten hold around 14% of the sample, which has 620,000 or so distinct CDR3 sequences, roughly an eighth seen once. Sample: PBMCs, taken on the day of the yellow fever booster vaccination. Receptor source: a man under 40 who received the YFV17D yellow fever vaccine. Each CDR3 is given with its conserved first and last residue. A D gene is named only where the DNA matches it firmly. Size is omitted from some rows. Given values are once, few, many or a class for expanded clones.

clone size: few; V gene: TRBV3-1; J gene: TRBJ2-1; D gene: NA; CDR3 DNA: TGTGCCAGCAGGGACAACTACAATGAGCAGTTCTTC; CDR3 protein: CASRDNYNEQFF
clone size: NA; V gene: TRBV4-3; J gene: TRBJ2-2; D gene: TRBD1; CDR3 DNA: TGCGCCAGCAGCCCAAGAACGCCCGGGACAGCGAACACCGGGGAGCTGTTTTTT; CDR3 protein: CASSPRTPGTANTGELFF
clone size: few; V gene: TRBV5-1; J gene: TRBJ2-3; D gene: NA; CDR3 DNA: TGCGCCAGCACCGCCCGGGACTCGCGCACAGATACGCAGTATTTT; CDR3 protein: CASTARDSRTDTQYF
clone size: many; V gene: TRBV4-3; J gene: TRBJ2-7; D gene: NA; CDR3 DNA: TGCGCCAGCAGCCAAGAAGTGGGGTTGCACGAGCAGTACTTC; CDR3 protein: CASSQEVGLHEQYF
clone size: few; V gene: TRBV7-9; J gene: TRBJ2-1; D gene: TRBD2; CDR3 DNA: TGTGCCAGCAGCTTCCTAGCGGGGATTTGGAATGAGCAGTTCTTC; CDR3 protein: CASSFLAGIWNEQFF
clone size: NA; V gene: TRBV30; J gene: TRBJ1-2; D gene: NA; CDR3 DNA: TGTGCCCGGACAGCAGGGCCAAACTATGGCTACACCTTC; CDR3 protein: CARTAGPNYGYTF
clone size: many; V gene: TRBV27; J gene: TRBJ1-6; D gene: TRBD1; CDR3 DNA: TGTGCCAGCCGAACCCGAGCAGGGACAGGGGTTCAAGGTTCACCCCTCCACTTT; CDR3 protein: CASRTRAGTGVQGSPLHF
clone size: NA; V gene: TRBV4-3; J gene: TRBJ2-7; D gene: TRBD2; CDR3 DNA: TGCGCCAGCAGCCAAGGGGCGGGAGGGGGCGAGCAGTACTTC; CDR3 protein: CASSQGAGGGEQYF
clone size: few; V gene: TRBV19; J gene: TRBJ2-3; D gene: NA; CDR3 DNA: TGTGCCAGTAGCCCTCAGCCCGGGACACCCCTCGGCGATACGCAGTATTTT; CDR3 protein: CASSPQPGTPLGDTQYF
clone size: few; V gene: TRBV29-1; J gene: TRBJ2-1; D gene: NA; CDR3 DNA: TGCAGCGTTGAAGAGGGCGGGATGAGAGGGTTCTTC; CDR3 protein: CSVEEGGMRGFF
clone size: few; V gene: TRBV4-3; J gene: TRBJ2-5; D gene: NA; CDR3 DNA: TGCGCCAGCAGCCAAACCGGGACGGGCCAAGAGACCCAGTACTTC; CDR3 protein: CASSQTGTGQETQYF
clone size: NA; V gene: TRBV28; J gene: TRBJ1-6; D gene: NA; CDR3 DNA: TGTGCCAGCAGTTCCGGGGGAGTGTCACCCCTCCACTTT; CDR3 protein: CASSSGGVSPLHF
clone size: few; V gene: TRBV15; J gene: TRBJ1-2; D gene: NA; CDR3 DNA: TGTGCCACCAGCAGAGGATCAGGGTCATTCATAGGCTACACCTTC; CDR3 protein: CATSRGSGSFIGYTF
clone size: few; V gene: TRBV5-1; J gene: TRBJ2-2; D gene: NA; CDR3 DNA: TGCGCCAGCAGCTTCCAATCGGGTCCGCGATCGGAGCTGTTTTTT; CDR3 protein: CASSFQSGPRSELFF
clone size: few; V gene: TRBV4-3; J gene: TRBJ2-5; D gene: TRBD2; CDR3 DNA: TGCGCCAGCAGCCAAGACGCGGGAGAATGGGAGACCCAGTACTTC; CDR3 protein: CASSQDAGEWETQYF
clone size: NA; V gene: TRBV12-3/TRBV12-4; J gene: TRBJ2-7; D gene: TRBD2; CDR3 DNA: TGTGCCAGCAGTCGAAGCGGGAACGGCGTCGGAGAGCAGTACTTC; CDR3 protein: CASSRSGNGVGEQYF
clone size: many; V gene: TRBV20-1; J gene: TRBJ2-1; D gene: TRBD2; CDR3 DNA: TGCAGTGCTCCCGGGACTAGCAAACAGTTCTTC; CDR3 protein: CSAPGTSKQFF
clone size: few; V gene: TRBV5-1; J gene: TRBJ2-1; D gene: TRBD2; CDR3 DNA: TGCGCCAGCAGCTTGGTGGACCCTCTTGACGGGAGGGTACCATCCTACAATGAGCAGTTCTTC; CDR3 protein: CASSLVDPLDGRVPSYNEQFF
clone size: few; V gene: TRBV12-3/TRBV12-4; J gene: TRBJ1-1; D gene: TRBD1; CDR3 DNA: TGTGCCAGCAGTTTTCAGGGGGTTCGGACTGAAGCTTTCTTT; CDR3 protein: CASSFQGVRTEAFF
clone size: many; V gene: TRBV5-1; J gene: TRBJ2-7; D gene: NA; CDR3 DNA: TGCGCCAGCAGCTTGAGCGCTAGCGACTCCTACGAGCAGTACTTC; CDR3 protein: CASSLSASDSYEQYF
clone size: once; V gene: TRBV12-3/TRBV12-4; J gene: TRBJ2-5; D gene: NA; CDR3 DNA: TGTGCCAGCAGTTCAGGGACGGACCTCCGGACCCAGTACTTC; CDR3 protein: CASSSGTDLRTQYF
clone size: NA; V gene: TRBV2; J gene: TRBJ2-5; D gene: TRBD2; CDR3 DNA: TGTGCCAGCAAGGGTAGCGGGACGGAGGGAGAGACCCAGTACTTC; CDR3 protein: CASKGSGTEGETQYF
clone size: NA; V gene: TRBV20-1; J gene: TRBJ1-2; D gene: TRBD1; CDR3 DNA: TGCAGTGCTAGTACAACAGGGGGCGGCTATGGCTACACCTTC; CDR3 protein: CSASTTGGGYGYTF
clone size: NA; V gene: TRBV12-3/TRBV12-4; J gene: TRBJ2-3; D gene: NA; CDR3 DNA: TGTGCCAGCGGTCCTAGTTCGGGTAGCACAGATACGCAGTATTTT; CDR3 protein: CASGPSSGSTDTQYF
clone size: once; V gene: TRBV10-3; J gene: TRBJ2-7; D gene: TRBD1; CDR3 DNA: TGTGCCATCAGTGCCGGGACAGGGGGCGGCTCCTACGAGCAGTACTTC; CDR3 protein: CAISAGTGGGSYEQYF
clone size: few; V gene: TRBV5-6; J gene: TRBJ2-3; D gene: NA; CDR3 DNA: TGTGCCAGCAGCGCCAGGGGCACAGATACGCAGTATTTT; CDR3 protein: CASSARGTDTQYF
clone size: NA; V gene: TRBV18; J gene: TRBJ1-1; D gene: TRBD1; CDR3 DNA: TGTGCCAGCTCGGGACAGAGGAACACTGAAGCTTTCTTT; CDR3 protein: CASSGQRNTEAFF